These T cell receptor beta chains were read from a single sample in a study of response to subunit inactivated influenza vaccine. A single record per CDR3 protein comes from TCRdb applying MiXCR to the RT-PCR reads. The data contain around 540,000 distinct CDR3 sequences, about 12% of them singletons. The sample consisted of PBMCs from blood, taken on the day of vaccination. The receptors here all came from a man in his fifties or sixties who received an inactivated influenza vaccine. CDR3s include the opening cysteine and the closing phenylalanine or tryptophan. D genes are given only for firm matches. Size is omitted from some rows. Given values are once, few, many or a class for expanded clones.

clone size: .; V gene: TRBV20-1; D gene: .; J gene: TRBJ2-7; CDR3 protein: CSARHSGGARLEQYF; CDR3 DNA: TGCAGTGCTAGACATTCGGGGGGCGCGAGGCTCGAGCAGTACTTC
clone size: .; V gene: TRBV19; D gene: .; J gene: TRBJ1-5; CDR3 protein: CASSISDPGSNQPQHF; CDR3 DNA: TGTGCCAGTAGTATATCGGACCCCGGTAGCAATCAGCCCCAGCATTTT
clone size: .; V gene: TRBV4-2; D gene: TRBD2; J gene: TRBJ2-7; CDR3 protein: CASSQDLAGARYEQYF; CDR3 DNA: TGTGCCAGCAGCCAGGATCTAGCGGGGGCCCGCTACGAGCAGTACTTC
clone size: few; V gene: TRBV4-2; D gene: TRBD2; J gene: TRBJ2-3; CDR3 protein: CASSQSAGGFTDTQYF; CDR3 DNA: TGTGCCAGCAGCCAATCGGCGGGGGGTTTCACAGATACGCAGTATTTT
clone size: many; V gene: TRBV7-6; D gene: TRBD1; J gene: TRBJ1-2; CDR3 protein: CASSPGQLYGYTF; CDR3 DNA: TGTGCCAGCAGCCCGGGACAGCTCTATGGCTACACCTTC
clone size: few; V gene: TRBV4-2; D gene: .; J gene: TRBJ2-7; CDR3 protein: CASSQAWGEQYF; CDR3 DNA: TGTGCCAGCAGCCAAGCGTGGGGCGAGCAGTACTTC
clone size: .; V gene: TRBV11-2; D gene: .; J gene: TRBJ2-1; CDR3 protein: CASSTSSNEQFF; CDR3 DNA: TGTGCCAGCAGCACCAGCAGCAATGAGCAGTTCTTC
clone size: .; V gene: TRBV4-1; D gene: .; J gene: TRBJ1-4; CDR3 protein: CASSQVMLGPNEKLFF; CDR3 DNA: TGCGCCAGCAGCCAAGTAATGTTGGGGCCTAATGAAAAACTGTTTTTT
clone size: .; V gene: TRBV20-1; D gene: .; J gene: TRBJ2-7; CDR3 protein: CSARWNYEQYF; CDR3 DNA: TGCAGTGCTAGATGGAACTACGAGCAGTACTTC
clone size: .; V gene: TRBV6-2/TRBV6-3; D gene: .; J gene: TRBJ1-1; CDR3 protein: CASSSDSLNTEAFF; CDR3 DNA: TGTGCCAGCAGTTCAGACAGCTTGAACACTGAAGCTTTCTTT
clone size: .; V gene: TRBV20-1; D gene: TRBD2; J gene: TRBJ2-1; CDR3 protein: CSASFGAGGPSSYNEQFF; CDR3 DNA: TGCAGTGCTAGTTTCGGGGCGGGAGGACCGAGCTCCTACAATGAGCAGTTCTTC
clone size: .; V gene: TRBV7-8; D gene: .; J gene: TRBJ1-6; CDR3 protein: CASSLGDGNYNSPLHF; CDR3 DNA: TGTGCCAGCAGCTTAGGAGACGGAAACTATAATTCACCCCTCCACTTT
clone size: many; V gene: TRBV12-3/TRBV12-4; D gene: .; J gene: TRBJ1-1; CDR3 protein: CASSFRTEAFF; CDR3 DNA: TGTGCCAGCAGTTTTCGAACTGAAGCTTTCTTT
clone size: .; V gene: TRBV7-6; D gene: TRBD1; J gene: TRBJ1-6; CDR3 protein: CASSPPGQGGSSYNSPLHF; CDR3 DNA: TGTGCCAGCAGCCCACCGGGACAGGGGGGAAGCTCCTATAATTCACCCCTCCACTTT
clone size: few; V gene: TRBV4-2; D gene: TRBD1; J gene: TRBJ2-3; CDR3 protein: CASSLGQGPDTDTQYF; CDR3 DNA: TGTGCCAGCAGCCTTGGACAGGGTCCAGACACAGATACGCAGTATTTT
clone size: few; V gene: TRBV28; D gene: .; J gene: TRBJ2-7; CDR3 protein: CASSATAFEQYF; CDR3 DNA: TGTGCCAGCAGTGCCACCGCGTTCGAGCAGTACTTC
clone size: few; V gene: TRBV7-9; D gene: .; J gene: TRBJ2-4; CDR3 protein: CASSSGLRVGIQYF; CDR3 DNA: TGTGCCAGCAGCTCAGGGCTCAGGGTAGGGATTCAGTACTTC
clone size: .; V gene: TRBV20-1; D gene: TRBD1; J gene: TRBJ2-3; CDR3 protein: CSARDRDRGWADTQYF; CDR3 DNA: TGCAGTGCTAGAGATCGGGACAGGGGATGGGCAGATACGCAGTATTTT
clone size: .; V gene: TRBV5-1; D gene: TRBD2; J gene: TRBJ2-1; CDR3 protein: CASSWTSANYNEQFF; CDR3 DNA: TGCGCCAGCAGCTGGACTAGCGCCAACTACAATGAGCAGTTCTTC
clone size: .; V gene: TRBV20-1; D gene: .; J gene: TRBJ2-7; CDR3 protein: CSARRTFSYEQYF; CDR3 DNA: TGCAGTGCTAGAAGGACCTTCTCCTACGAGCAGTACTTC
clone size: .; V gene: TRBV5-1; D gene: .; J gene: TRBJ2-2; CDR3 protein: CASSLVVSSPGELFF; CDR3 DNA: TGCGCCAGCAGCTTGGTTGTGTCCAGCCCCGGGGAGCTGTTTTTT
clone size: .; V gene: TRBV15; D gene: .; J gene: TRBJ1-1; CDR3 protein: CATSRGDSDTEAFF; CDR3 DNA: TGTGCCACCAGCAGAGGCGATTCCGACACTGAAGCTTTCTTT
clone size: many; V gene: TRBV28; D gene: .; J gene: TRBJ2-7; CDR3 protein: CASSLPSAAYEQYF; CDR3 DNA: TGTGCCAGCAGTTTACCCTCGGCGGCTTACGAGCAGTACTTC
clone size: .; V gene: TRBV20-1; D gene: .; J gene: TRBJ1-6; CDR3 protein: CSARDPQRWGASPLHF; CDR3 DNA: TGCAGTGCTAGAGATCCCCAACGGTGGGGAGCGTCACCCCTCCACTTT
clone size: many; V gene: TRBV12-3/TRBV12-4; D gene: TRBD1; J gene: TRBJ2-3; CDR3 protein: CASRKDRVMADTQYF; CDR3 DNA: TGTGCCAGCAGAAAAGACAGGGTGATGGCAGATACGCAGTATTTT
clone size: few; V gene: TRBV6-2/TRBV6-3; D gene: TRBD1; J gene: TRBJ1-4; CDR3 protein: CASSYPRGTAEKLFF; CDR3 DNA: TGTGCCAGCAGTTACCCCAGGGGGACGGCTGAAAAACTGTTTTTT
clone size: .; V gene: TRBV4-1; D gene: .; J gene: TRBJ2-3; CDR3 protein: CASSQEGVRGNYIDTQYF; CDR3 DNA: TGCGCCAGCAGCCAAGAAGGCGTTCGGGGGAATTACATAGATACGCAGTATTTT
clone size: .; V gene: TRBV7-2; D gene: .; J gene: TRBJ1-2; CDR3 protein: CASSEDPTRGYGYTF; CDR3 DNA: TGTGCCAGCAGCGAAGACCCCACGAGAGGCTATGGCTACACCTTC
clone size: many; V gene: TRBV20-1; D gene: .; J gene: TRBJ1-1; CDR3 protein: CSARDPRRGEAFF; CDR3 DNA: TGCAGTGCTAGAGATCCCCGGAGGGGGGAAGCTTTCTTT
clone size: many; V gene: TRBV12-3/TRBV12-4; D gene: .; J gene: TRBJ1-2; CDR3 protein: CASSLRYRANYGYTF; CDR3 DNA: TGTGCCAGCAGTTTACGGTACAGGGCAAACTATGGCTACACCTTC
clone size: many; V gene: TRBV9; D gene: .; J gene: TRBJ2-3; CDR3 protein: CASSGIGGPDTQYF; CDR3 DNA: TGTGCCAGCAGCGGAATAGGGGGTCCAGATACGCAGTATTTT
clone size: few; V gene: TRBV5-1; D gene: .; J gene: TRBJ2-3; CDR3 protein: CASSPGTETDTQYF; CDR3 DNA: TGCGCCAGCAGCCCAGGGACGGAGACAGATACGCAGTATTTT
clone size: .; V gene: TRBV11-2; D gene: TRBD2; J gene: TRBJ2-1; CDR3 protein: CASRIAGPALEQFF; CDR3 DNA: TGTGCCAGCAGGATAGCGGGACCGGCTCTTGAGCAGTTCTTC
clone size: few; V gene: TRBV6-2/TRBV6-3; D gene: .; J gene: TRBJ2-7; CDR3 protein: CASSDYTTSYEQYF; CDR3 DNA: TGTGCCAGCAGCGACTACACCACCTCCTACGAGCAGTACTTC
clone size: many; V gene: TRBV7-6; D gene: .; J gene: TRBJ2-3; CDR3 protein: CASSLGQRRTDTQYF; CDR3 DNA: TGTGCCAGCAGCCTAGGCCAGCGTCGCACAGATACGCAGTATTTT
clone size: few; V gene: TRBV7-9; D gene: .; J gene: TRBJ1-1; CDR3 protein: CASSSPREMNTEAFF; CDR3 DNA: TGTGCCAGCAGCTCCCCCAGGGAAATGAACACTGAAGCTTTCTTT
clone size: .; V gene: TRBV20-1; D gene: .; J gene: TRBJ2-7; CDR3 protein: CSASMVAGEQYF; CDR3 DNA: TGCAGTGCTAGCATGGTAGCCGGCGAGCAGTACTTC
clone size: few; V gene: TRBV4-3; D gene: .; J gene: TRBJ2-3; CDR3 protein: CASSQGREGTQYF; CDR3 DNA: TGCGCCAGCAGCCAAGGGAGGGAAGGTACGCAGTATTTT
clone size: many; V gene: TRBV3-1; D gene: TRBD1; J gene: TRBJ1-2; CDR3 protein: CASSYSGTGGAGDGYTF; CDR3 DNA: TGTGCCAGCAGCTATTCCGGGACAGGGGGCGCTGGGGATGGCTACACCTTC
clone size: many; V gene: TRBV12-3/TRBV12-4; D gene: .; J gene: TRBJ1-2; CDR3 protein: CASSLTGVNYGYTF; CDR3 DNA: TGTGCCAGCAGTTTAACAGGAGTGAACTATGGCTACACCTTC
clone size: .; V gene: TRBV20-1; D gene: .; J gene: TRBJ2-5; CDR3 protein: CSALREVQETQYF; CDR3 DNA: TGCAGTGCCTTAAGGGAGGTCCAAGAGACCCAGTACTTC
clone size: many; V gene: TRBV7-2; D gene: TRBD2; J gene: TRBJ2-1; CDR3 protein: CASSLGLAGGPVWQFF; CDR3 DNA: TGTGCCAGCAGCTTAGGACTAGCGGGGGGGCCGGTTTGGCAGTTCTTC
clone size: few; V gene: TRBV11-2; D gene: TRBD1; J gene: TRBJ2-1; CDR3 protein: CASSPTGARYNEQFF; CDR3 DNA: TGTGCCAGCAGCCCAACAGGGGCGCGGTACAATGAGCAGTTCTTC
clone size: few; V gene: TRBV28; D gene: .; J gene: TRBJ1-4; CDR3 protein: CASSGDGMGEKLFF; CDR3 DNA: TGTGCCAGCAGTGGGGACGGCATGGGGGAAAAACTGTTTTTT
clone size: many; V gene: TRBV7-9; D gene: .; J gene: TRBJ1-1; CDR3 protein: CASSQAVGDTEAFF; CDR3 DNA: TGTGCCAGCAGCCAAGCCGTCGGGGACACTGAAGCTTTCTTT
clone size: .; V gene: TRBV5-1; D gene: .; J gene: TRBJ2-2; CDR3 protein: CASSPPRTGELFF; CDR3 DNA: TGCGCCAGCAGCCCCCCGCGCACCGGGGAGCTGTTTTTT
clone size: .; V gene: TRBV9; D gene: .; J gene: TRBJ1-1; CDR3 protein: CASSPQTAPNTEAFF; CDR3 DNA: TGTGCCAGCAGCCCCCAGACAGCACCGAACACTGAAGCTTTCTTT
clone size: many; V gene: TRBV6-2/TRBV6-3; D gene: .; J gene: TRBJ2-1; CDR3 protein: CASSSPLLAYNEQFF; CDR3 DNA: TGTGCCAGCAGCTCCCCCCTACTAGCTTACAATGAGCAGTTCTTC
clone size: .; V gene: TRBV20-1; D gene: TRBD2; J gene: TRBJ2-3; CDR3 protein: CSARDPSGGRKDTQYF; CDR3 DNA: TGCAGTGCTAGAGATCCGTCTGGCGGGAGGAAGGATACGCAGTATTTT
clone size: few; V gene: TRBV4-2; D gene: TRBD2; J gene: TRBJ2-4; CDR3 protein: CASSPLTSGRAKNIQYF; CDR3 DNA: TGTGCCAGCAGCCCCCTAACTAGCGGGAGGGCCAAAAACATTCAGTACTTC
clone size: .; V gene: TRBV20-1; D gene: .; J gene: TRBJ1-6; CDR3 protein: CSVGRGGNSPLHF; CDR3 DNA: TGCAGTGTTGGTCGGGGCGGAAATTCACCCCTCCACTTT
clone size: many; V gene: TRBV5-1; D gene: .; J gene: TRBJ2-2; CDR3 protein: CASSQDPGELFF; CDR3 DNA: TGCGCCAGCAGCCAAGACCCCGGGGAGCTGTTTTTT